This T cell receptor (beta chain) was sequenced for a study of blood T cell repertoires in COVID-19. Study context: COVID-19 samples, acute and convalescent, were from the United States, Italy and Spain. T cells, B-cell-depleted T cells, or PBMCs provided the cDNA or gDNA that served as material.

TCRdb's copy holds only in-frame clones and misses some; the assay was immunoSEQ multiplex PCR. Of around 64,000 clones in the sample, around 86% were seen once. This clone was recorded only once. Germline V CDR1 and CDR2: SGDLS, YYNGEE. V lost 0 bases and J lost 3, with 19 bases in between. The length of the CDR3 is 18 residues. Sequenced input: peripheral blood. The clonotype comes from a woman under 30 with acute or convalescent COVID-19. This sequence joins TRBV9 and TRBJ2-1; D may be TRBD1 (7 bases). The CDR3 region is CASSVGLGAGQIYNEQFF. The DNA for the CDR3 is TGTGCCAGCAGCGTAGGTCTAGGGGCGGGACAGATCTACAATGAGCAGTTCTTC.